The 9 T cell receptor beta chains below come from one sample, sequenced in a study of blood T cell repertoires in COVID-19. Data came from immunoSEQ multiplex PCR; TCRdb stores just in-frame clones and leaves some out. The sample carries 40,000 to 50,000 clones, more than 70% recorded once. Sequencing was done on a sample of peripheral blood. The receptor set was obtained from a woman aged 55-70 years with acute or convalescent COVID-19.

The chain combines TRBV29-1 with TRBJ2-1; TRBD1 matches at 8 bases. V shed 5 bases, J shed 1 base, and the junction held 4 bases outside the gene matches. The CDR3 totals 14 residues. Germline CDR1 SQVTM, CDR2 ANQGSEA. The CDR3 DNA is TGCAGCGTTACGACAGGGGAGTCCTACAATGAGCAGTTCTTC. Protein: CSVTTGESYNEQFF.

CDR3 nucleotides: TGTGCCAGCAGCTTAGTGTCCATGAACACTGAAGCTTTCTTT. This encodes CASSLVSMNTEAFF. The chain employs TRBV7-2 and TRBJ1-1; unclear D gene. Germline V gene data show CDR1 as SGHTA and CDR2 as FQGNSA. The CDR3 loop spans 14 amino acids. V lost 1 base to trimming and J lost 0 bases, with 6 bases between them.

This clone has more than one count but fewer than ten. The rearrangement links TRBV28 to TRBJ1-3; no definite D call. This CDR3 spans 15 amino acids. CDR1 is MDHEN, CDR2 SYDVKM, per germline. The V gene lost 3 bases and the J gene lost 0 bases, with 9 bases spanning the gap. The CDR3 is CASSFGTLSGNTIYF. CDR3 nucleotides: TGTGCCAGCAGTTTCGGTACTCTCTCTGGAAACACCATATATTTT.

The genes are TRBV5-1 and TRBJ2-7, with D tentatively TRBD1 (5 bases). The germline CDR1 and CDR2 sequences are SGHRS and YFSETQ. The CDR3 has 12 amino acids. V lost 5 bases and J 2 bases, leaving 8 bases between the germline ends. CDR3 sequence: CASRTDTYEQYF. The CDR3 DNA reads TGCGCCAGCAGGACAGACACCTACGAGCAGTACTTC.

The chain combines TRBV7-9 with TRBJ1-5; maybe TRBD1 (5 bases). The CDR3 covers 14 residues. The V and J ends lost 6 bases and 2 bases respectively, with 11 bases between them. CDR1 SEHNR and CDR2 FQNEAQ come from the germline V gene (reference sequence). DNA for the CDR3: TGTGCCAGCAGTCAGGGTACGGGCAATCAGCCCCAGCATTTT. It yields the protein CASSQGTGNQPQHF.

The chain is built from TRBV2 and TRBJ1-2; D perhaps matches TRBD1 (6 bases). CDR1 is SNHLY, CDR2 FYNNEI, per germline. With 5 bases removed from V and 0 bases from J, the gap between germline ends came to 10 bases. This CDR3 comprises 14 residues. DNA of the CDR3: TGTGCCAGCAGTAAAACAGGGTCTAACTATGGCTACACCTTC. Residues: CASSKTGSNYGYTF.

This chain connects TRBV14 to TRBJ1-2; no firm D call. Per germline, CDR1 SGHDN and CDR2 FVKESK. The CDR3 totals 12 residues. The V end was cut by 7 bases, the J end by 5 bases, with 11 bases between. CDR3 bases: TGTGCCAGCAAAATGACGGGTTATGGCTACACCTTC. This codes for CASKMTGYGYTF.

The V and J genes are TRBV13 and TRBJ1-4, with 7 bases identical to TRBD1. Unmatched junction bases numbered 11, after V lost 5 bases and J lost 8 bases. The germline CDR1 and CDR2 sequences are PRHDT and FYEKMQ (reference sequence). The CDR3 extends over 15 amino acids. CDR3 in DNA: TGTGCCAGCAGCAAAAGGGGGGACAGCGGAGAAAAACTGTTTTTT. This translates into CASSKRGDSGEKLFF.

The chain combines TRBV3-1 (or the pseudogene TRBV3-2) with TRBJ2-7; D is possibly TRBD2 (5 bases). The germline gives CDR1 LGHDT, CDR2 YNNKEL (reference sequence). V lost 1 base and J 0 bases, leaving 10 bases between the germline ends. The CDR3 loop spans 15 amino acids. Here the CDR3 reads CASSQAGSYSYEQYF. The CDR3, as DNA: TGTGCCAGCAGCCAAGCGGGATCCTACTCCTACGAGCAGTACTTC.